This is a list of T cell receptor beta chains from one sample in a study of human T cells and chemical hapten exposure. MiXCR, applied by TCRdb to the RACE reads, yields one record per CDR3 protein. The data show roughly 80,000 distinct CDR3 sequences, 8.6% seen once. Source material: whole blood. The receptors originated from a female donor in good health. Some clones in this sample may be carry-over from other donors' samples. The CDR3 runs from the conserved cysteine through the conserved F or W. Fields, in order: clone size, V gene, J gene, D gene, CDR3 DNA, CDR3 protein. D genes are given only for firm matches. Size is omitted from some rows. Given values are once, few, many or a class for expanded clones.

>many|TRBV30|TRBJ2-1|.
TGTGCCTGGACAGGGTTGTCGGCCTACAATGAGCAGTTCTTC
CAWTGLSAYNEQFF
>many|TRBV9|TRBJ2-3|TRBD1
TGTGCCAGCAGCGTAGGAAGGGGGCAAGACGCAGATACGCAGTATTTT
CASSVGRGQDADTQYF
>few|TRBV14|TRBJ2-7|TRBD1
TGTGCCAGCAGCCGAGCCACCGGGACAGGGGCCTACGAGCAGTACTTC
CASSRATGTGAYEQYF
>.|TRBV7-3|TRBJ2-1|TRBD1
TGTGCCAGCAGCTTAGCGGACAGGGGGTACAATGAGCAGTTCTTC
CASSLADRGYNEQFF
>many|TRBV7-2|TRBJ1-1|.
TGTGCCAGCAGCTTACGAACTAACACTGAAGCTTTCTTT
CASSLRTNTEAFF
>many|TRBV28|TRBJ1-6|.
TGTGCCAGCAGTTTAGTGTCTGGAGTTGGTAATTCACCCCTCCACTTT
CASSLVSGVGNSPLHF
>.|TRBV25-1|TRBJ2-7|.
TGTGCCAGCAGTTCCGCCGCCAAACTAGCTTGGGAGCAGTACTTC
CASSSAAKLAWEQYF
>few|TRBV29-1|TRBJ2-3|.
TGCAGCGTTAACTCGGGGTTTACAGATACGCAGTATTTT
CSVNSGFTDTQYF
>many|TRBV29-1|TRBJ2-7|TRBD1
TGCAGCGTTTCCGGGACAGCCTCCTACGAGCAGTACTTC
CSVSGTASYEQYF
>few|TRBV27|TRBJ1-2|TRBD1
TGTGCCAGCAGTTTACAGGGGGCCGAAACGAACTATGGCTACACCTTC
CASSLQGAETNYGYTF
>many|TRBV18|TRBJ1-4|.
TGTGCCAGCTCACCACCCGGGGACGCTGAAAAACTGTTTTTT
CASSPPGDAEKLFF
>few|TRBV5-4|TRBJ2-3|TRBD1
TGTGCCAGCAGCTTTTTCCCCCCGCCAGGGGGCCTAACAGATACGCAGTATTTT
CASSFFPPPGGLTDTQYF
>many|TRBV10-3|TRBJ2-3|.
TGTGCCATAAGACGGGACACAGATACGCAGTATTTT
CAIRRDTDTQYF
>few|TRBV12-3/TRBV12-4|TRBJ2-6|.
TGTGCCAGCAGTTCCGACACGTCTGGGGCCAACGTCCTGACTTTC
CASSSDTSGANVLTF